This T cell receptor beta chain was identified in a study of breast tumors, draining lymph nodes, adjacent tissues. Breast cancer patients provided tissue from their axillary draining lymph nodes. TCRdb reprocessed the multiplex PCR reads with MiXCR, giving one entry per CDR3 protein. The data contain 200,000 to 300,000 distinct CDR3 sequences, over 30% of them seen just once; the ten biggest clones take up over 0.95%. On this clonotype itself: A clone one base away is much larger, so this may be a read error.

The CDR3 contains 15 residues. Trimming removed 5 bases from V and 6 bases from J; junction bases left unmatched: 12. Germline assignment: CDR1 SGHNT and CDR2 YENEEA. Sequences were obtained from axillary lymph node tissue. The V gene is TRBV11-3, the J gene TRBJ1-2, with 7 bases aligning to TRBD1. The sequence was collected from a female donor with breast cancer. Some clones in this sample may be carry-over from other donors' samples. The CDR3 DNA follows: TGTGCCAGCAGCGCACCGGGACAGAGAAACAATGGCTACACCTTC. Its translation is CASSAPGQRNNGYTF.